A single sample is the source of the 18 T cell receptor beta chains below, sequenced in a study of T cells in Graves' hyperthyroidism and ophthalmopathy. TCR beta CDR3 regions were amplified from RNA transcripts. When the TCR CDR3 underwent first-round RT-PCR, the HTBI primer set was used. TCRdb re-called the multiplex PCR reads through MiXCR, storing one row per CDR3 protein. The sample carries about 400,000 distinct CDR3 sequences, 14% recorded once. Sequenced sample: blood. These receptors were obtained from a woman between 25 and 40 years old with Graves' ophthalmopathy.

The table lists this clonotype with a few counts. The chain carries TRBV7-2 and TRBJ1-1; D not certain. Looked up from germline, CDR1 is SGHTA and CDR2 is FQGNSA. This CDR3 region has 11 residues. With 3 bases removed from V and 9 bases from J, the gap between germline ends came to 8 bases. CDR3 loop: CASSFDGKAFF. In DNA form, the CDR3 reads TGTGCCAGCAGCTTTGATGGGAAAGCTTTCTTT.

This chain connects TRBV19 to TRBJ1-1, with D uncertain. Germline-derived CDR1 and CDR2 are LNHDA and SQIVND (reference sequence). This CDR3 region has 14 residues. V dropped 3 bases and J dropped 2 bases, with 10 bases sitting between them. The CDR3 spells CASSIGRVNTEAFF. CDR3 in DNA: TGTGCCAGTAGTATTGGGCGGGTTAACACTGAAGCTTTCTTT.

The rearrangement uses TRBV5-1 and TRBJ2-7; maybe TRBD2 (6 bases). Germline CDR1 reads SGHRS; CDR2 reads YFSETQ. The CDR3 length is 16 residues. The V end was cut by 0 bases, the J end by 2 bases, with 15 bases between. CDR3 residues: CASSLAGGALTYEQYF. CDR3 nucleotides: TGCGCCAGCAGCTTGGCCGGCGGGGCCCTTACCTACGAGCAGTACTTC.

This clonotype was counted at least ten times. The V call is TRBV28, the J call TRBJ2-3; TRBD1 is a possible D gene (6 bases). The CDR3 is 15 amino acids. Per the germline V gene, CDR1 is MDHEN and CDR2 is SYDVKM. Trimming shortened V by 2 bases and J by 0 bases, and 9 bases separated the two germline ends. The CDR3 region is CASSLGGSSTDTQYF. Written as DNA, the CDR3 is TGTGCCAGCAGTTTAGGGGGCTCAAGCACAGATACGCAGTATTTT.

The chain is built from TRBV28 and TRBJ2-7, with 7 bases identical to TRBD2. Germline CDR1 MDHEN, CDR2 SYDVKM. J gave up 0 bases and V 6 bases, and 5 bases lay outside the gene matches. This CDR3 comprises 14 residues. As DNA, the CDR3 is TGTGCCAGCAGCCCGGGGGGACTCTCCTACGAGCAGTACTTC. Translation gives CASSPGGLSYEQYF.

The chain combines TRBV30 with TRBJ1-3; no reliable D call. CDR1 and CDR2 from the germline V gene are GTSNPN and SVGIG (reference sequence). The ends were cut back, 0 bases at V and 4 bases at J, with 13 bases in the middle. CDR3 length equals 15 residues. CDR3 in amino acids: CAWSVLIRGGNTIYF. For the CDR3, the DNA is TGTGCCTGGAGTGTACTCATCCGGGGAGGAAACACCATATATTTT.

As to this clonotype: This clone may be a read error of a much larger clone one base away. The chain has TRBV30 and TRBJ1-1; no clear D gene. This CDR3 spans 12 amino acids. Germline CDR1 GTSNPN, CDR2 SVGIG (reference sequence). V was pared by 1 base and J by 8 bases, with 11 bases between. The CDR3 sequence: CAWSALGLEAFF. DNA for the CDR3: TGTGCCTGGAGTGCACTTGGGCTAGAAGCTTTCTTT.

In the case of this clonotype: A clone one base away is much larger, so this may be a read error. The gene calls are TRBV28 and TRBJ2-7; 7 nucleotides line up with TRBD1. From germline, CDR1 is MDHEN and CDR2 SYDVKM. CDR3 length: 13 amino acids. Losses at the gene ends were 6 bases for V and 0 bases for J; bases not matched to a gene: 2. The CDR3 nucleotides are TGTGCCAGCAGGGGGGACAGCTCCTACGAGCAGTACTTC. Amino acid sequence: CASRGDSSYEQYF.

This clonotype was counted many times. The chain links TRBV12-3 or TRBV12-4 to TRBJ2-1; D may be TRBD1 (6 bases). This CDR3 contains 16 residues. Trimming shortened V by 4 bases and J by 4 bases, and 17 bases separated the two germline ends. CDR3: CASSSWDRRGYNEQFF. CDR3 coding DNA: TGTGCCAGCAGTTCATGGGACCGAAGGGGGTACAATGAGCAGTTCTTC.

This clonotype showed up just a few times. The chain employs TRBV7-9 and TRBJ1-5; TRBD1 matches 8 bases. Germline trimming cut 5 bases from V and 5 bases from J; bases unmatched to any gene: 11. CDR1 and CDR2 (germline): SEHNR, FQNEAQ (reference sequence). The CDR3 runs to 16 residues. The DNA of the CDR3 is TGTGCCAGCAGCCCGTGGGTTGGACAGGGCCATCAGCCCCAGCATTTT. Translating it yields CASSPWVGQGHQPQHF. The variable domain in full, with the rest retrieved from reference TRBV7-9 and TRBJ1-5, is DTGVSQNPRHKITKRGQNVTFRCDPISEHNRLYWYRQTLGQGPEFLTYFQNEAQLEKSRLLSDRFSAERPKGSFSTLEIQRTEQGDSAMYLCASSPWVGQGHQPQHFGDGTRLSIL.

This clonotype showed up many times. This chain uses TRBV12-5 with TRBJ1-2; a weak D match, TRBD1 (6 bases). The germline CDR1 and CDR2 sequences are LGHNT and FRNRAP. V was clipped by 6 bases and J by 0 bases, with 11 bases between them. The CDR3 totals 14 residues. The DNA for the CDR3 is TGTGCTAGTGGGGTAGACAGGTCTAACTATGGCTACACCTTC. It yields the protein CASGVDRSNYGYTF.

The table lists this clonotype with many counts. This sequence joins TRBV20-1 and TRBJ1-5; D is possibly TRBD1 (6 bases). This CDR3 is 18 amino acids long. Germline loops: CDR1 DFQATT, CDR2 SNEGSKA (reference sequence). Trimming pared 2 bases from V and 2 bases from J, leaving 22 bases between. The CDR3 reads CSARTTTDRLVGNQPQHF. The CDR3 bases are TGCAGTGCTAGAACCACAACGGACAGATTAGTGGGCAATCAGCCCCAGCATTTT.

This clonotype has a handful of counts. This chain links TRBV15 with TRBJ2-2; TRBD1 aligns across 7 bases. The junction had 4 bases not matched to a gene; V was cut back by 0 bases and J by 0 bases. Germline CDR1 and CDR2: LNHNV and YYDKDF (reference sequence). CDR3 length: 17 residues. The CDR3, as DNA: TGTGCCACCAGCAGAGATCGAGGACAGGCGAACACCGGGGAGCTGTTTTTT. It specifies CATSRDRGQANTGELFF.

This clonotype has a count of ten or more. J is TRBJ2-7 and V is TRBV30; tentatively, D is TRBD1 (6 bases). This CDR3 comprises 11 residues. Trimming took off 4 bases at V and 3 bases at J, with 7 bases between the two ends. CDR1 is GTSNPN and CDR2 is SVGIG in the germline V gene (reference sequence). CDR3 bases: TGTGCCTGGATGGACAGCTACGAGCAGTACTTC. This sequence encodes CAWMDSYEQYF.

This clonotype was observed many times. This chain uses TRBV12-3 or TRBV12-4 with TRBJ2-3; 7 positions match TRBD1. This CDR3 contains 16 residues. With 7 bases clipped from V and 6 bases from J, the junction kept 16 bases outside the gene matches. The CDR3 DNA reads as TGTGCCAGCACCACCGGGACAGCCATCCCCTTGGATACGCAGTATTTT. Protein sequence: CASTTGTAIPLDTQYF.

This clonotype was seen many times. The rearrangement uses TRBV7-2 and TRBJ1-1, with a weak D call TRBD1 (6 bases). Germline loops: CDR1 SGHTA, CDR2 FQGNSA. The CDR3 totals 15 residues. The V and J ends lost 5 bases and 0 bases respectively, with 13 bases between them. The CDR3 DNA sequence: TGTGCCAGCAGCCCAACGGGGGGCTTGAACACTGAAGCTTTCTTT. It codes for CASSPTGGLNTEAFF.

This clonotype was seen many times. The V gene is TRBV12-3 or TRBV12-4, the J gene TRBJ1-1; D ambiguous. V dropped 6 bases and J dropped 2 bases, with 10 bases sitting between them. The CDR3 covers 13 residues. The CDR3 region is CASRPAANTEAFF. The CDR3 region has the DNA TGTGCCAGCAGGCCCGCGGCTAACACTGAAGCTTTCTTT.

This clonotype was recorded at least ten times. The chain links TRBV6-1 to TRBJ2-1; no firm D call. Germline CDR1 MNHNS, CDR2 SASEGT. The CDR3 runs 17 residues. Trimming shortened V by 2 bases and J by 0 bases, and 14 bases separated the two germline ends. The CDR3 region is CASSESPWGGSYNEQFF. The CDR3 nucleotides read TGTGCCAGCAGTGAAAGCCCTTGGGGTGGCTCCTACAATGAGCAGTTCTTC.